One T cell receptor beta chain is described in this entry. Clinical history reported by participants formed the basis on which cohorts were assigned. Cohort 3 donors counted as recovered after two negative PCRs, clearance, or resolved symptoms. The CDR3 is 15 amino acids. Trimming removed 7 bases from V and 2 bases from J, with 17 bases in between. Germline V gene sequence: CDR1 MDHEN, CDR2 SYDVKM. The data derive from a study of blood T cell repertoires in COVID-19. Libraries were prepared by immunoSEQ multiplex PCR; TCRdb keeps only in-frame clonotypes and omits some of them. The table shows roughly 310,000 clones, with about nine tenths occurring only once.

Sequenced: PBMCs or T cells enriched from blood (not recorded which). The chain links TRBV28 to TRBJ2-5, with TRBD1 as a possible D gene (5 bases). This TCR was recovered from a woman in her thirties or forties who had recovered from COVID-19. CDR3 nucleotide sequence: TGTGCCAGCACTCGAAGCCAGGGCCCACAAGAGACCCAGTACTTC. It encodes CASTRSQGPQETQYF. Looking up the rest from reference TRBV28 and TRBJ2-5 gives the full variable domain: DVKVTQSSRYLVKRTGEKVFLECVQDMDHENMFWYRQDPGLGLRLIYFSYDVKMKEKGDIPEGYSVSREKKERFSLILESASTNQTSMYLCASTRSQGPQETQYFGPGTRLLVL.